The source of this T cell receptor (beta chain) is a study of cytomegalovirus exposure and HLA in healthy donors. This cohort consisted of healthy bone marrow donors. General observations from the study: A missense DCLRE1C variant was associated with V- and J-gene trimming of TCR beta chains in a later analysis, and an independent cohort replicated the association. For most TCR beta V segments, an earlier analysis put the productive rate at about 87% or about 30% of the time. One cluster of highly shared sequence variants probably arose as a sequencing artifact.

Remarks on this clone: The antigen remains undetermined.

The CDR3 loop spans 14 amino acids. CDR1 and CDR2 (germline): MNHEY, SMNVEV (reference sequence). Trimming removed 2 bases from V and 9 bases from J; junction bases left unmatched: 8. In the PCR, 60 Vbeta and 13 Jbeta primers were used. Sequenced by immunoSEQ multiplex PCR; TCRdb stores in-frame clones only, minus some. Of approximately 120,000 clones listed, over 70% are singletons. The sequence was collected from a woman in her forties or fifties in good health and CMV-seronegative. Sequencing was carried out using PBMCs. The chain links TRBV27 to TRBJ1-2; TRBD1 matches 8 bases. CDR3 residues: CASSLGTGGDRYTF. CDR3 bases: TGTGCCAGCAGTTTAGGTACAGGGGGGGATCGCTACACCTTC.